Shown below are 30 T cell receptor beta chains from a single sample sequenced in a study of memory CD4+ T cells and cytomegalovirus serostatus. Single viable CD3+CD4+CD8-CD45RO+ cells were sorted as the memory CD4+ T cells. Profiled with immunoSEQ multiplex PCR; TCRdb holds only in-frame clones, not every one. The table shows roughly 60,000 clones, with around 77% occurring only once. Sequenced: memory CD4+ T cells from blood. The receptors here all came from an adult in good health and CMV-seronegative.

CDR3 sequence (DNA): TGTGCCAGCAGTTTGAGGATAGCGGGAGAGACCCAGTACTTC. It encodes CASSLRIAGETQYF. V and J are TRBV27 and TRBJ2-5, with TRBD2 identical over 7 bases. V lost 3 bases to trimming and J lost 4 bases; unmatched junction nucleotides: 5. CDR3 length: 14 amino acids. In germline, CDR1 is MNHEY, CDR2 SMNVEV (reference sequence).

By share of the sample, this clone is medium-sized. The V and J genes are TRBV19 and TRBJ1-1; the match to TRBD1 covers 8 bases. This CDR3 is 13 amino acids long. Germline CDR1 is LNHDA and CDR2 is SQIVND (reference sequence). V was pared by 7 bases and J by 4 bases, with 5 bases of the junction left unmatched. The CDR3 DNA reads as TGTGCCAGTATCGTTACAGGGGGCACTGAAGCTTTCTTT. It translates to CASIVTGGTEAFF.

Only a few counts were recorded for this clone. The chain uses TRBV6-6 and TRBJ1-6; no clear D gene. The CDR3 has 13 residues. CDR1 is MNHNY, CDR2 SVGAGI, per germline (reference sequence). V was trimmed by 11 bases and J by 5 bases, leaving 13 bases between them. CDR3 protein: CACERTNNSPLHF. DNA for the CDR3: TGTGCCTGCGAAAGGACCAATAATTCACCCCTCCACTTT.

This chain joins TRBV18 and TRBJ2-1, with TRBD2 matching 13 bases. V lost 5 bases and J lost 7; bases outside the gene matches: 2. There are 14 residues in the CDR3. CDR1 and CDR2 from the germline V gene are KGHSH and LQKENI. CDR3 in DNA: TGTGCCAGCTCAGGGACTAGCGGGGTGAATGAGCAGTTCTTC. Protein: CASSGTSGVNEQFF.

The V and J genes are TRBV7-2 and TRBJ2-7; the D is unclear. This CDR3 comprises 13 residues. The V gene's germline CDR1 is SGHTA and CDR2 FQGNSA. V shed 5 bases and J shed 0 bases, with 8 bases lying between them. The CDR3 nucleotides read TGTGCCAGCAGCCCAATCAGCTCCTACGAGCAGTACTTC. It codes for CASSPISSYEQYF.

V is TRBV27 and J is TRBJ1-5, with 9 bases matching TRBD1. Germline CDR1 is MNHEY and CDR2 is SMNVEV (reference sequence). With V trimmed by 3 bases and J by 4 bases, 4 bases remained unmatched. The CDR3 is 15 amino acids. The CDR3 sequence is CASSFGQGINQPQHF. The CDR3 nucleotides are TGTGCCAGCAGTTTTGGACAGGGGATAAATCAGCCCCAGCATTTT.

The genes are TRBV11-3 and TRBJ2-1, with 9 bases lining up with TRBD2. The CDR3 runs to 15 residues. V lost 1 base to trimming and J lost 7 bases; unmatched junction nucleotides: 5. Germline CDR1 SGHNT, CDR2 YENEEA. The CDR3 region has the DNA TGTGCCAGCAGCTTAGGTTCTAGCGGGATGAATGAGCAGTTCTTC. It encodes CASSLGSSGMNEQFF.

This clone has more than one count but fewer than ten. The chain combines TRBV4-2 with TRBJ1-5, with a possible D match to TRBD1 (6 bases). The CDR3 loop spans 16 amino acids. Germline V gives CDR1 LGHNA, CDR2 YNFKEQ. The V gene lost 4 bases and the J gene lost 3 bases, with 16 bases spanning the gap. The CDR3 sequence: CASSREGGRANQPQHF. CDR3 nucleotide sequence: TGTGCCAGCAGCCGGGAGGGGGGCAGGGCCAATCAGCCCCAGCATTTT.

This clone occurred once. The gene calls are TRBV7-3 and TRBJ2-7; D gene ambiguous. The germline V and J ends were trimmed by 5 bases and 7 bases, with 15 bases remaining between them. Germline assignment: CDR1 SGHTA and CDR2 FQGTGA. The CDR3 totals 13 residues. The CDR3 DNA follows: TGTGCCAGCAGCCTGGACCCAACCTTGGAGCAGTACTTC. The encoded protein is CASSLDPTLEQYF.

The V gene is TRBV29-1, the J gene TRBJ2-1, with a tentative D call TRBD1 (6 bases). There are 13 residues in the CDR3. The V end lost 1 base, the J end lost 7 bases, and 11 bases lay between the germline ends. Germline CDR1 SQVTM, CDR2 ANQGSEA. DNA of the CDR3: TGCAGCGTTGAAGGGACAGACGTAAATGAGCAGTTCTTC. Amino acid sequence: CSVEGTDVNEQFF.

This clone was counted a few times. The genes are TRBV7-3 and TRBJ2-7; 7 bases agree with TRBD1. CDR3 length: 12 residues. V shed 5 bases and J 4 bases; nucleotides not matched to a gene: 2. Germline V lookup: CDR1 SGHTA, CDR2 FQGTGA. The CDR3 protein is CASSQGQYEQYF. The CDR3 DNA is TGTGCCAGCAGCCAGGGACAGTACGAGCAGTACTTC. Drawing the rest from reference TRBV7-3 and TRBJ2-7, the complete variable domain is GAGVSQTPSNKVTEKGKYVELRCDPISGHTALYWYRQSLGQGPEFLIYFQGTGAADDSGLPNDRFFAVRPEGSVSTLKIQRTERGDSAVYLCASSQGQYEQYFGPGTRLTVT.

The gene calls are TRBV7-6 and TRBJ2-1; TRBD1 matches 10 bases. The V gene's germline CDR1 is SGHVS and CDR2 FNYEAQ. The CDR3 sequence is 15 residues long. Trimming removed 3 bases from V and 2 bases from J; junction bases left unmatched: 1. The CDR3 here is CASSLGQGTYNEQFF. The CDR3 nucleotides are TGTGCCAGCAGCTTGGGACAGGGGACCTACAATGAGCAGTTCTTC.

The rearrangement uses TRBV9 and TRBJ2-1; 12 nucleotides align to TRBD2. Germline CDR1 reads SGDLS; CDR2 reads YYNGEE. The CDR3 length is 19 residues. V gave up 2 bases and J gave up 0 bases; unmatched junction bases: 9. Here the CDR3 DNA reads TGTGCCAGCAGCGTTCGAACTAGCGGGGGGACCCACTCCTACAATGAGCAGTTCTTC. Translating it yields CASSVRTSGGTHSYNEQFF.

The chain carries TRBV27 and TRBJ2-5, with no clear D. Germline CDR1 is MNHEY and CDR2 is SMNVEV (reference sequence). Trimming cost V 2 bases and J 5 bases, with 9 bases left between them. CDR3 size: 13 residues. Here the CDR3 DNA reads TGTGCCAGCAGTTTACGCCCTTGGGAGACCCAGTACTTC. It translates to CASSLRPWETQYF.

This clone was seen just once. The chain has TRBV4-2 and TRBJ2-1, with 15 bases lining up with TRBD2. The V and J ends lost 4 bases and 5 bases, in that order; junction bases with no gene match: 6. CDR3 length equals 17 residues. The germline V gene has CDR1 LGHNA and CDR2 YNFKEQ. CDR3 in DNA: TGTGCCAGCAGCCCCCGGACTAGCGGGAGGGAGAACAATGAGCAGTTCTTC. Amino acids: CASSPRTSGRENNEQFF.

The J gene is TRBJ1-2, the V gene TRBV11-2; TRBD1 aligns across 8 bases. This CDR3 has 15 amino acids. Germline V gene lookup returns CDR1 SGHAT and CDR2 FQNNGV. V lost 5 bases, J lost 5 bases, and 10 bases stayed unmatched. The CDR3 spells CASSQGTGGNYGYTF. The CDR3 region has the DNA TGTGCCAGCAGCCAAGGGACAGGAGGAAATTATGGCTACACCTTC. Using reference TRBV11-2 and TRBJ1-2 for the parts outside the CDR3, the full variable domain is EAGVAQSPRYKIIEKRQSVAFWCNPISGHATLYWYQQILGQGPKLLIQFQNNGVVDDSQLPKDRFSAERLKGVDSTLKIQPAKLEDSAVYLCASSQGTGGNYGYTFGSGTRLTVV.

V usage is TRBV6-5 and J usage is TRBJ1-5; D is possibly TRBD1 (5 bases). Germline V gene data show CDR1 as MNHEY and CDR2 as SVGAGI. Trimming removed 6 bases at V and 0 bases at J, with 9 bases between. CDR3 size: 14 residues. Here the CDR3 DNA reads TGTGCCAGCAGACGCAGGGATAGCAATCAGCCCCAGCATTTT. Its translation: CASRRRDSNQPQHF.

V gene TRBV4-3 combines with J gene TRBJ1-4; D is perhaps TRBD1 (6 bases). The germline V gene has CDR1 LGHNA and CDR2 YSLEER. This CDR3 has 18 residues. The germline V and J ends were trimmed by 0 bases and 2 bases, with 16 bases remaining between them. The CDR3 protein is CASSQDPPRTATNEKLFF. The CDR3, as DNA: TGCGCCAGCAGCCAAGATCCCCCCCGGACAGCCACTAATGAAAAACTGTTTTTT.

This clone occurred once. The rearrangement uses TRBV6-1 and TRBJ1-2; perhaps TRBD1 as D (5 bases). With 4 bases removed from V and 7 bases from J, the gap between germline ends came to 19 bases. The germline V gene has CDR1 MNHNS and CDR2 SASEGT. The CDR3 loop spans 15 amino acids. The CDR3 DNA reads as TGTGCCAGCAGTGCTAGGAGCGGGGCATCTGGTGGCTACACCTTC. It translates to CASSARSGASGGYTF.

The rearrangement uses TRBV5-1 and TRBJ2-3; unclear D gene. This CDR3 spans 14 amino acids. The V end lost 1 base, the J end lost 4 bases, and 10 bases lay between the germline ends. Germline-derived CDR1 and CDR2 are SGHRS and YFSETQ. This CDR3 reads CASSLNGPSDTQYF. Written as DNA, the CDR3 is TGCGCCAGCAGCTTGAATGGGCCGTCAGATACGCAGTATTTT.

This clone was counted a single time. V usage is TRBV10-2 and J usage is TRBJ2-5; the match to TRBD2 covers 8 bases. The CDR3 sequence is 16 residues long. J lost 4 bases, V lost 2 bases, and 9 bases had no gene match. Germline CDR1 reads WSHSY; CDR2 reads SAAADI. The chain's CDR3 is CASSEIVSSGGETQYF. The CDR3 region has the DNA TGCGCCAGCAGTGAGATCGTATCGAGCGGGGGAGAGACCCAGTACTTC.

The gene calls are TRBV19 and TRBJ2-7; 12 bases line up with TRBD2. Germline lookup yields CDR1 LNHDA and CDR2 SQIVND (reference sequence). V shed 3 bases and J 3 bases; nucleotides not matched to a gene: 3. The CDR3 sequence is 15 residues long. CDR3 sequence reads: CASSISTSGSYEQYF. In nucleotides, the CDR3 is TGTGCCAGTAGTATTTCGACTAGCGGGAGCTACGAGCAGTACTTC.

The rearrangement joins TRBV7-6 to TRBJ2-2; a possible D gene is TRBD1 (7 bases). The germline CDR1 and CDR2 sequences are SGHVS and FNYEAQ. V lost 6 bases and J 0 bases, leaving 20 bases between the germline ends. This CDR3 comprises 18 residues. For the CDR3, the DNA is TGTGCCAGCAGTTTGGAGGGGGCAGGGCCCTCGAACACCGGGGAGCTGTTTTTT. This codes for CASSLEGAGPSNTGELFF.

The J gene is TRBJ2-7, the V gene TRBV5-1; TRBD2 agrees at 7 bases. This CDR3 comprises 15 residues. V was clipped by 4 bases and J by 0 bases; unmatched bases: 7. The germline V gene encodes CDR1 SGHRS and CDR2 YFSETQ. The CDR3 sequence: CASSLDGRSSYEQYF. The DNA of the CDR3 is TGCGCCAGCAGCCTGGACGGGAGGAGCTCCTACGAGCAGTACTTC.

The V and J genes are TRBV6-1 and TRBJ2-5, with 10 bases identical to TRBD2. The ends lost 2 bases at V and 4 bases at J; junction bases unmatched: 7. This CDR3 is built from 16 residues. Germline V gene sequence: CDR1 MNHNS, CDR2 SASEGT. The CDR3 reads CASSESLAGVRETQYF. CDR3 DNA sequence: TGTGCCAGCAGTGAATCCCTAGCGGGAGTGAGAGAGACCCAGTACTTC.

The J gene is TRBJ2-4, the V gene TRBV21-1; the D call of TRBD1 is as the table states it, not checked on the DNA. TRBV21-1 is an annotated pseudogene. CDR3 length equals 19 residues. This chain's CDR3 is CASSKRLQPGQGIPNIQYF. The DNA for the CDR3 is TGTGCCAGCAGCAAACGGCTCCAACCGGGACAGGGGATACCAAACATTCAGTACTTC.

Remarks on this clone: One end of the junction varies from germline; a read error may be responsible. DNA of the CDR3: TGTGCCGGCAGCTTAGGACTCAGGGTCAGCTTC. Translation gives CAGSLGLRVSF. J is TRBJ2-7 and V is TRBV11-2, with D perhaps matching TRBD1 or TRBD2 (5 bases each). The CDR3 is 11 residues long. The germline gives CDR1 SGHAT, CDR2 FQNNGV.

The chain is built from TRBV28 and TRBJ1-4; the D is unclear. CDR3 length: 11 residues. Trimming cost V 3 bases and J 5 bases, with 1 base left between them. Germline V gene lookup returns CDR1 MDHEN and CDR2 SYDVKM. CDR3 sequence (DNA): TGTGCCAGCAGTTTCAATGAAAAACTGTTTTTT. It codes for CASSFNEKLFF.

J is TRBJ1-1 and V is TRBV6-6; 7 bases line up with TRBD1. CDR1 and CDR2 (germline): MNHNY, SVGAGI (reference sequence). The length of the CDR3 is 13 residues. After removal of 2 bases from V and 7 bases from J, the junction contained 4 bases not matched to a gene. The CDR3 coding sequence is TGTGCCAGCAGTTACGATAGGGACAGTGAAGCTTTCTTT. It translates to CASSYDRDSEAFF.

This clone was seen only a few times. This chain uses TRBV29-1 with TRBJ2-5; D is unresolved. The length of the CDR3 is 12 residues. CDR1 and CDR2 from the germline V gene are SQVTM and ANQGSEA. Trimming took off 7 bases at V and 5 bases at J, with 14 bases between the two ends. The chain's CDR3 is CSAKHVRETQYF. DNA of the CDR3: TGCAGCGCAAAACACGTCCGGGAGACCCAGTACTTC. Variable domain in full (rest from reference TRBV29-1 and TRBJ2-5): SAVISQKPSRDICQRGTSLTIQCQVDSQVTMMFWYRQQPGQSLTLIATANQGSEATYESGFVIDKFPISRPNLTFSTLTVSNMSPEDSSIYLCSAKHVRETQYFGPGTRLLVL.